These 18 T cell receptor beta chains were sequenced from one sample in a study of cytomegalovirus exposure and HLA in healthy donors. The primer mix had 60 Vbeta and 13 Jbeta primers. Using immunoSEQ multiplex PCR, the repertoire was profiled, and TCRdb retains in-frame clones only, with some absent. The sample comprises some 170,000 clones, approximately 78% of which are singletons, and roughly 2.5% rests with the top ten. Input material: PBMCs. Every receptor here comes from a human donor in good health.

J is TRBJ1-4 and V is TRBV6-6; D gene unclear. CDR1 and CDR2 from the germline V gene are MNHNY and SVGAGI (reference sequence). V was cut by 5 bases and J by 8 bases, with 9 bases left in between. This CDR3 is built from 12 residues. In nucleotides, the CDR3 is TGTGCCAGCAGTGACCCGGAGGAAAAACTGTTTTTT. Translating it yields CASSDPEEKLFF.

J is TRBJ1-2 and V is TRBV10-2, with D uncertain. The ends were cut back, 1 base at V and 3 bases at J, with 9 bases in the middle. Looked up from germline, CDR1 is WSHSY and CDR2 is SAAADI. The length of the CDR3 is 14 residues. CDR3 DNA: TGCGCCAGCAGTGAGTACGGGGAGGACTATGGCTACACCTTC. Encoded protein: CASSEYGEDYGYTF.

This clone was detected a few times. The V call is TRBV28, the J call TRBJ2-3; no clear D gene. Germline V gene lookup returns CDR1 MDHEN and CDR2 SYDVKM. Between the trimmed V and J ends, which lost 5 bases and 0 bases, there was a span of 6 bases. This CDR3 spans 13 amino acids. The CDR3 DNA reads TGTGCCAGCAGTAAGACTAGCACAGATACGCAGTATTTT. This gives the protein CASSKTSTDTQYF. Variable domain in full (rest from reference TRBV28 and TRBJ2-3): DVKVTQSSRYLVKRTGEKVFLECVQDMDHENMFWYRQDPGLGLRLIYFSYDVKMKEKGDIPEGYSVSREKKERFSLILESASTNQTSMYLCASSKTSTDTQYFGPGTRLTVL.

This sequence joins TRBV27 and TRBJ1-5; 7 bases are shared with TRBD1. Germline V lookup: CDR1 MNHEY, CDR2 SMNVEV (reference sequence). CDR3 length equals 14 residues. V was pared by 5 bases and J by 3 bases, with 4 bases of the junction left unmatched. CDR3 amino acids: CASSPGTVNQPQHF. CDR3 bases: TGTGCCAGCAGTCCGGGGACAGTCAATCAGCCCCAGCATTTT.

The rearrangement uses TRBV5-1 and TRBJ2-1; 8 nucleotides line up with TRBD2. Germline CDR1 reads SGHRS; CDR2 reads YFSETQ. CDR3 length: 15 residues. The J segment lost 0 bases and the V segment lost 6 bases, leaving 5 bases of the junction unmatched. Written as DNA, the CDR3 is TGCGCCAGCACCCGGGCGGGGGGCTCCTACAATGAGCAGTTCTTC. Protein: CASTRAGGSYNEQFF. Based on the CDR3 plus reference TRBV5-1 and TRBJ2-1, the full variable domain is KAGVTQTPRYLIKTRGQQVTLSCSPISGHRSVSWYQQTPGQGLQFLFEYFSETQRNKGNFPGRFSGRQFSNSRSEMNVSTLELGDSALYLCASTRAGGSYNEQFFGPGTRLTVL.

The gene calls are TRBV7-9 and TRBJ2-7, with D maybe TRBD2 (6 bases). This CDR3 contains 13 residues. Germline assignment: CDR1 SEHNR and CDR2 FQNEAQ (reference sequence). Trimming shortened V by 5 bases and J by 6 bases, and 14 bases separated the two germline ends. The CDR3 reads CASSPTRGGEQYF. The CDR3 DNA is TGTGCCAGCAGCCCCACCCGGGGAGGCGAGCAGTACTTC.

The table lists this clone with a few counts. The chain carries TRBV5-6 and TRBJ2-7, with 10 bases identical to TRBD2. The CDR3 length is 13 residues. V lost 4 bases, J lost 4 bases, and 2 bases stayed unmatched. Germline V gene lookup returns CDR1 SGHDT and CDR2 YYEEEE. The CDR3 DNA is TGTGCCAGCAGCCTAGCGGGGGTGTACGAGCAGTACTTC. Its translation: CASSLAGVYEQYF.

The chain has TRBV12-5 and TRBJ1-1, with TRBD1 matching over 9 bases. This CDR3 region has 14 residues. V dropped 6 bases and J dropped 3; count of bases not matched to a gene: 5. Per the germline V gene, CDR1 is LGHNT and CDR2 is FRNRAP. The CDR3 nucleotides are TGTGCTAGTGGGGACCGGGACAGGGACACTGAAGCTTTCTTT. Protein: CASGDRDRDTEAFF.

The chain has TRBV4-1 and TRBJ2-7; 9 positions agree with TRBD2. V lost 1 base, J lost 0 bases, and 7 bases stayed unmatched. CDR1 and CDR2 from the germline V gene are MGHRA and YSYEKL. CDR3 size: 17 residues. The CDR3 is CASSQVRSGGSSYEQYF. Written as DNA, the CDR3 is TGCGCCAGCAGCCAAGTAAGGAGCGGGGGGAGCTCCTACGAGCAGTACTTC.

The V call is TRBV2, the J call TRBJ2-2; tentative D call: TRBD1 (6 bases). Looked up from germline, CDR1 is SNHLY and CDR2 is FYNNEI. The V end lost 6 bases, the J end lost 3 bases, and 17 bases lay between the germline ends. The CDR3 sequence is 16 residues long. CDR3 protein: CASRALGQGYTGELFF. Here the CDR3 DNA reads TGTGCCAGCAGGGCCCTGGGCCAGGGGTACACCGGGGAGCTGTTTTTT. The entire variable domain, with the rest obtained from reference TRBV2 and TRBJ2-2, is as follows: EPEVTQTPSHQVTQMGQEVILRCVPISNHLYFYWYRQILGQKVEFLVSFYNNEISEKSEIFDDQFSVERPDGSNFTLKIRSTKLEDSAMYFCASRALGQGYTGELFFGEGSRLTVL.

This rearrangement joins TRBV2 to TRBJ2-7; 9 positions agree with TRBD1. The CDR3 covers 15 residues. Germline V CDR1 and CDR2: SNHLY, FYNNEI. V lost 2 bases, J lost 1 base, and 3 bases stayed unmatched. The CDR3 DNA sequence: TGTGCCAGCAGTGAACCCGGGACAGGGTCCTACGAGCAGTACTTC. This sequence encodes CASSEPGTGSYEQYF.

This chain joins TRBV2 and TRBJ2-6; D is possibly TRBD2 (6 bases). The CDR3 runs 15 residues. Per the germline V gene, CDR1 is SNHLY and CDR2 is FYNNEI. V lost 5 bases and J lost 4, with 12 bases in between. In nucleotides, the CDR3 is TGTGCCAGCAGTCAGGAGGGGATGGGGGCCAACGTCCTGACTTTC. This translates into CASSQEGMGANVLTF.

This chain connects TRBV5-4 to TRBJ2-5, with D unclear. V shed 5 bases and J shed 1 base, with 12 bases lying between them. CDR3 length: 14 residues. Germline CDR1 is SGHNT and CDR2 is YYREEE (reference sequence). For the CDR3, the DNA is TGTGCCAGCAGTCCGCGTCCGTTCCAAGAGACCCAGTACTTC. The encoded protein is CASSPRPFQETQYF.

The genes are TRBV4-1 and TRBJ2-7; D uncertain. Looked up from germline, CDR1 is MGHRA and CDR2 is YSYEKL. V was pared by 0 bases and J by 0 bases, with 3 bases between. The length of the CDR3 is 13 residues. The CDR3 region has the DNA TGCGCCAGCAGCCAAGAGGCCTCCTACGAGCAGTACTTC. The encoded protein is CASSQEASYEQYF.

This clone was picked up one time. Other nucleotide sequences in the sample specify the same CDR3. The chain couples TRBV9 to TRBJ2-3; 8 nucleotides agree with TRBD2. With V trimmed by 0 bases and J by 2 bases, 2 bases remained unmatched. This CDR3 comprises 15 residues. The germline CDR1 and CDR2 sequences are SGDLS and YYNGEE. As DNA, the CDR3 is TGTGCCAGCAGCGTAGGGCGGGGGGTCACAGATACGCAGTATTTT. Protein product: CASSVGRGVTDTQYF.

This clone has more than one count but fewer than ten. This sequence joins TRBV27 and TRBJ1-5, with TRBD1 matching 11 bases. Per germline, CDR1 MNHEY and CDR2 SMNVEV (reference sequence). The V segment lost 7 bases and the J segment 0 bases; nucleotides outside the gene matches: 5. The length of the CDR3 is 16 residues. Written as DNA, the CDR3 is TGTGCCAGCAAGCGGACAGGGGGCATTAGCAATCAGCCCCAGCATTTT. Encoded protein: CASKRTGGISNQPQHF.

This clone was observed a few times. The CDR3 here is CASRDRTNQPQHF. The CDR3 DNA is TGTGCCAGTAGGGACAGAACTAATCAGCCCCAGCATTTT. J is TRBJ1-5 and V is TRBV19; D is perhaps TRBD1 (6 bases). CDR1 LNHDA and CDR2 SQIVND come from the germline V gene (reference sequence). This CDR3 spans 13 amino acids. Trimming took off 6 bases at V and 4 bases at J, with 10 bases between the two ends.

The chain joins TRBV30 to TRBJ1-2; 7 bases align to TRBD1. The CDR3 spans 12 residues. From germline, CDR1 is GTSNPN and CDR2 SVGIG (reference sequence). The ends lost 3 bases at V and 9 bases at J; junction bases unmatched: 7. The CDR3 DNA is TGTGCCTGGAGCCCAACAGGGGAGCGCTACACCTTC. It yields the protein CAWSPTGERYTF.